This TCR beta chain was observed in a study of cytomegalovirus exposure and HLA in healthy donors. On the study more broadly: HLA-typed donors were the source of about 85 million unique TCRs, which an early data release held.

60 Vbeta and 13 Jbeta primers were used in PCR. Under the authors' procedure: There were about 80 million unique TCR beta chains by a later count, and around 10 million of them were shared. Sequenced by immunoSEQ multiplex PCR; TCRdb stores in-frame clones only, minus some. D and trimming come from the DNA, and the V and J calls and clone size come from that table. In the table there are more than 95,000 clones, 65% to 80% of which are singletons. This CDR3 has 10 amino acids. Germline CDR1 and CDR2: GTSNPN and SVGIG (reference sequence). The V end was cut by 6 bases, the J end by 7 bases, with 9 bases between.

Sequencing was carried out using PBMCs. This chain connects TRBV30 to TRBJ1-1; the D is unclear. The receptor was isolated from a female donor in good health and CMV-seropositive. CDR3 nucleotides: TGTGCCTGCCTATCGGGTGAAGCTTTCTTT. It is translated as CACLSGEAFF.